This paragraph reports one T cell receptor beta chain. TCRdb reprocessed the 5' RACE reads via MiXCR and lists one record per CDR3 protein. Of approximately 510,000 distinct CDR3 sequences in the sample, just over 20% were seen once. These data are taken from a study of T cells after yellow fever vaccination. V was clipped by 4 bases and J by 2 bases, with 2 bases between them. Germline loops: CDR1 SQVTM, CDR2 ANQGSEA. The CDR3 length is 10 residues. The material was PBMCs, obtained roughly 20 days after the first yellow fever vaccination. This sequence was found in a man aged 18-30 years who received the YFV17D yellow fever vaccine. V and J are TRBV29-1 and TRBJ1-1, with no clear D. The CDR3 sequence: CSVVNTEAFF. CDR3 in DNA: TGCAGCGTTGTCAACACTGAAGCTTTCTTT.